The clone carrying this T cell receptor (beta chain) has ten or more counts. Whole blood, unfractionated, served as the material for total RNA extraction. Individual cDNA molecules in this library carried unique molecular identifiers. TCRdb reanalysed the 5' RACE reads using MiXCR and keeps one entry per CDR3 protein. The repertoire has 81,000 or so distinct CDR3 sequences, roughly 7.7% of them found once; the top ten carry under 2.5%. The sample originates from a study of human T cells and chemical hapten exposure. The germline V gene has CDR1 SGHKS and CDR2 YYEKEE (reference sequence). The CDR3 length is 15 residues. Trimming cost V 0 bases and J 6 bases, with 14 bases left between them.

The origin of this receptor is a male donor in good health. V and J are TRBV5-5 and TRBJ2-3; perhaps D is TRBD1 or TRBD2 (6 bases each). The CDR3 bases are TGTGCCAGCAGCTTGGGGGGGCTGAGCGGGGATACGCAGTATTTT. Translated, it gives CASSLGGLSGDTQYF.